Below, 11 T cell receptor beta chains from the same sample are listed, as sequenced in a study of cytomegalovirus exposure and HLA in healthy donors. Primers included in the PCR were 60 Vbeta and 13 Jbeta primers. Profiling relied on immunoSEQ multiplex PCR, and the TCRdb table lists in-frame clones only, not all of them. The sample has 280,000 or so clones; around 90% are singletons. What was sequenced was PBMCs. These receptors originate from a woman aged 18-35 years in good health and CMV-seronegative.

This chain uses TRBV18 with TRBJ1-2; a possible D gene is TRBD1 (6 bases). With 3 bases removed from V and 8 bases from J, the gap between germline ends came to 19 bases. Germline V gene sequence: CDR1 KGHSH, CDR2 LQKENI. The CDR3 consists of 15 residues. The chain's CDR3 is CASSPRGGGSEGYTF. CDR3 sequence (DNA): TGTGCCAGCTCACCCCGGGGCGGGGGCAGCGAGGGCTACACCTTC.

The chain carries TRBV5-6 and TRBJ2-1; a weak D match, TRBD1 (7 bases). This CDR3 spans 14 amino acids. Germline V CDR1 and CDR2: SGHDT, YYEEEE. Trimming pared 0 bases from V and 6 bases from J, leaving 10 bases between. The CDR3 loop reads CASSLAGGTNEQFF. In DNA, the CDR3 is TGTGCCAGCAGCTTGGCAGGGGGGACCAATGAGCAGTTCTTC. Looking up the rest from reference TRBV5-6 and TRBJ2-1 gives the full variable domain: DAGVTQSPTHLIKTRGQQVTLRCSPKSGHDTVSWYQQALGQGPQFIFQYYEEEERQRGNFPDRFSGHQFPNYSSELNVNALLLGDSALYLCASSLAGGTNEQFFGPGTRLTVL.

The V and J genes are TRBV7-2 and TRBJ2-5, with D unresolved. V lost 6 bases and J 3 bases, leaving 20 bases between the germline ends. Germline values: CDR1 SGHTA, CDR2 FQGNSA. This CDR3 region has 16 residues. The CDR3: CASSSAIPRVKETQYF. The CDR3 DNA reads TGTGCCAGCAGTTCAGCGATCCCCCGGGTAAAAGAGACCCAGTACTTC.

CDR3 DNA: TGTGCCAGCCGTTACGACAGGGGGCGCAGCAATCAGCCCCAGCATTTT. Encoded protein: CASRYDRGRSNQPQHF. The chain has TRBV11-3 and TRBJ1-5; TRBD1 agrees at 10 bases. Germline CDR1 is SGHNT and CDR2 is YENEEA. CDR3 length: 16 amino acids. Trimming took 8 bases from V and 1 from J; bases not matched to a gene: 8.

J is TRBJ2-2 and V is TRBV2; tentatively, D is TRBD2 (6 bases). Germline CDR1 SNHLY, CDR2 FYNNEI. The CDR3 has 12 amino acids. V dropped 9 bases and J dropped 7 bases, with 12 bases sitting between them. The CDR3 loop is CASGGLVGELFF. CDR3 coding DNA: TGTGCCAGTGGGGGACTGGTCGGGGAGCTGTTTTTT. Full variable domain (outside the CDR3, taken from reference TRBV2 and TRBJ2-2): EPEVTQTPSHQVTQMGQEVILRCVPISNHLYFYWYRQILGQKVEFLVSFYNNEISEKSEIFDDQFSVERPDGSNFTLKIRSTKLEDSAMYFCASGGLVGELFFGEGSRLTVL.

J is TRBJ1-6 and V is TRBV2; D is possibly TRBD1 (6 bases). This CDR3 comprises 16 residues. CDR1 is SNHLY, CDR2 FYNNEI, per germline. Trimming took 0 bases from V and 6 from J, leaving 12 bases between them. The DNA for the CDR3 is TGTGCCAGCAGTGAAGCCCGACAGGCTTCTAATTCACCCCTCCACTTT. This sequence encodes CASSEARQASNSPLHF.

The CDR3 region has the DNA TGTGCCAGTAGTATGCCGGAGGGGGACAGAAATCAGCCCCAGCATTTT. Its translation: CASSMPEGDRNQPQHF. The chain uses TRBV19 and TRBJ1-5; 7 bases line up with TRBD1. The CDR3 is made up of 16 amino acids. Losses at the gene ends were 3 bases for V and 4 bases for J; bases not matched to a gene: 9. Germline V gives CDR1 LNHDA, CDR2 SQIVND (reference sequence).

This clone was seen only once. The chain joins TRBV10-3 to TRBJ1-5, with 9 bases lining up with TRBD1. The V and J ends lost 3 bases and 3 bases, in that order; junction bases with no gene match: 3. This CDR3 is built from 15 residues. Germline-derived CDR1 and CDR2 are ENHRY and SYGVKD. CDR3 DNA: TGTGCCATCAGTGACTGGGACAGGGACAATCAGCCCCAGCATTTT. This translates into CAISDWDRDNQPQHF.

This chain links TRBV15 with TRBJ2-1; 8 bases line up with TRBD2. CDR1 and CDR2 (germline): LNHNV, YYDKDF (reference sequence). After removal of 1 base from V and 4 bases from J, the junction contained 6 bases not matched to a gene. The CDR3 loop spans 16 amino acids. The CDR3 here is CATSRASVAGYNEQFF. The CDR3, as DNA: TGTGCCACCAGCAGAGCGTCGGTAGCGGGGTACAATGAGCAGTTCTTC.

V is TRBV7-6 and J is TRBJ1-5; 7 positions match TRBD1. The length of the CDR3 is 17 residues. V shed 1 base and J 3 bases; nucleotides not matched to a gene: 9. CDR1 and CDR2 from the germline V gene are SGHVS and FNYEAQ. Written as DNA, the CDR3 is TGTGCCAGCAGCTTAGTAGGGGGCTCGTCCTACAATCAGCCCCAGCATTTT. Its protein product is CASSLVGGSSYNQPQHF.

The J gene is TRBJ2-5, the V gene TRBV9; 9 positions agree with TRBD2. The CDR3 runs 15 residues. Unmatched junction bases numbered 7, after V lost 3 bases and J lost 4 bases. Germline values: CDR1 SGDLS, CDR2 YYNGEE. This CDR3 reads CASSGGSGGRETQYF. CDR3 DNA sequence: TGTGCCAGCAGCGGGGGCAGCGGGGGGAGAGAGACCCAGTACTTC.